The table lists the clone carrying this T cell receptor beta chain with a few counts. Its antigen is undetermined. The V gene's germline CDR1 is SGHTA and CDR2 FQGNSA. CDR3 size: 14 residues. The V and J ends lost 5 bases and 2 bases respectively, with 11 bases between them. The record originates from a study of cytomegalovirus exposure and HLA in healthy donors. Study-wide findings and caveats: CMV antigen specificity of a few CMV-associated chains was confirmed in vitro. V- and J-gene trimming of TCR beta was linked (in a later analysis) to a missense DCLRE1C variant. There were 160 or so TCR beta chains listed as cytomegalovirus-associated. CMV serostatus was the only recorded immune exposure for donors.

This PCR relied on a set of 60 Vbeta primers and 13 Jbeta primers. TCRdb's copy holds only in-frame clones and misses some; the assay was immunoSEQ multiplex PCR. The repertoire holds over 95,000 clones, with under 85% as singletons. The TCR was taken from a man in his forties or fifties in good health and CMV-seronegative. The chain employs TRBV7-2 and TRBJ2-3; possibly TRBD2 for D (5 bases). Sequenced material: PBMCs. This CDR3 reads CASSPGGPTDTQYF. As DNA, the CDR3 is TGTGCCAGCAGCCCCGGAGGCCCCACAGATACGCAGTATTTT.